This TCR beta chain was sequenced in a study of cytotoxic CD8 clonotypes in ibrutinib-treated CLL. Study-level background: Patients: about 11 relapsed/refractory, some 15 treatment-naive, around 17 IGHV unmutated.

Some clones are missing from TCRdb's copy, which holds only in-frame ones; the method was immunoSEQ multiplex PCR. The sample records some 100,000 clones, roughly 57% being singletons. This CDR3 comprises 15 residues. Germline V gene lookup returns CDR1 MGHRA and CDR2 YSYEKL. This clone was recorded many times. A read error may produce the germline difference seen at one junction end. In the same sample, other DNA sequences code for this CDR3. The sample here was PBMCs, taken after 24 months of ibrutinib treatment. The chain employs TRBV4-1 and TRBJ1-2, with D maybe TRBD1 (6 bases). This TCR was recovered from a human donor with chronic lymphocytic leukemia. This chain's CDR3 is CASSQWTEDNYGYTF. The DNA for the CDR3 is TGTGCCAGCAGCCAGTGGACAGAGGATAACTATGGCTACACCTTC.